Each of the 27 T cell receptor beta chains below was sequenced from the same sample in a study of shared clonotypes between healthy human individuals. Assay used: immunoSEQ multiplex PCR; TCRdb lists only in-frame clones, some missing. The sample consists of 2.3 million or so clones, 85% to 95% of them appearing once. The sequenced sample consisted of naive CD4+ T cells from PBMCs. Subset indicated: CD45RA+ positively selected. The receptors derive from a man aged 18 to 30 in good health. Some clones in this sample may be carry-over from other donors' samples.

The J gene is TRBJ2-1, the V gene TRBV18, with D possibly matching TRBD2 (6 bases). This CDR3 comprises 16 residues. Germline V CDR1 and CDR2: KGHSH, LQKENI. V lost 3 bases and J 0 bases, leaving 12 bases between the germline ends. In DNA, the CDR3 is TGTGCCAGCTCACCCCGGGGCGGGGCCTCCTACAATGAGCAGTTCTTC. Translated: CASSPRGGASYNEQFF.

The V and J genes are TRBV27 and TRBJ2-2; 9 nucleotides agree with TRBD1. The ends lost 3 bases at V and 1 base at J; junction bases unmatched: 3. Germline CDR1 is MNHEY and CDR2 is SMNVEV (reference sequence). This CDR3 is 16 amino acids long. The CDR3 here is CASSFLGQGNTGELFF. CDR3 DNA: TGTGCCAGCAGTTTTTTGGGACAGGGGAACACCGGGGAGCTGTTTTTT.

This chain joins TRBV2 and TRBJ1-2, with no clear D. The CDR3 runs 13 residues. Trimming cost V 8 bases and J 1 base, with 11 bases left between them. Germline values: CDR1 SNHLY, CDR2 FYNNEI. CDR3 coding DNA: TGTGCCAGCCTGGCAGGCTTTAACTATGGCTACACCTTC. Its protein is CASLAGFNYGYTF.

The rearrangement uses TRBV18 and TRBJ1-4, with D possibly TRBD1 on 5 matching bases. V was pared by 1 base and J by 12 bases, with 21 bases between. This CDR3 comprises 16 residues. CDR1 and CDR2 (germline): KGHSH, LQKENI. The CDR3 nucleotides are TGTGCCAGCTCACCACGGGCACAGGTCGGCACGTTAGAACTGTTTTTT. Translated: CASSPRAQVGTLELFF.

This sequence joins TRBV7-2 and TRBJ2-7; D is unclear. V was trimmed by 5 bases and J by 0 bases, leaving 14 bases between them. Germline-derived CDR1 and CDR2 are SGHTA and FQGNSA. CDR3 length equals 15 residues. DNA of the CDR3: TGTGCCAGCAGCCTCCCCCAGGCGCCCTCCTACGAGCAGTACTTC. Translating it yields CASSLPQAPSYEQYF.

The chain employs TRBV7-9 and TRBJ2-6, with D maybe TRBD1 (5 bases). CDR3 length: 16 amino acids. The V end lost 6 bases, the J end lost 0 bases, and 12 bases lay between the germline ends. CDR1 and CDR2 (germline): SEHNR, FQNEAQ (reference sequence). The CDR3 here is CASRLDRPSGANVLTF. The CDR3 bases are TGTGCCAGCAGACTTGACAGACCCTCTGGGGCCAACGTCCTGACTTTC.

This chain links TRBV10-3 with TRBJ1-4, with 9 bases matching TRBD1. This CDR3 has 16 residues. The germline V gene has CDR1 ENHRY and CDR2 SYGVKD. Unmatched junction bases numbered 7, after V lost 0 bases and J lost 8 bases. The CDR3: CAISESGTGRSEKLFF. The CDR3 bases are TGTGCCATCAGTGAGTCGGGGACAGGGCGGTCGGAAAAACTGTTTTTT.

CDR3 amino acids: CASSTSGGSYEQYF. The CDR3 region has the DNA TGTGCCAGCAGTACTAGCGGGGGATCCTACGAGCAGTACTTC. The V and J genes are TRBV7-9 and TRBJ2-7; TRBD2 matches at 11 bases. This CDR3 has 14 amino acids. Germline V gene lookup returns CDR1 SEHNR and CDR2 FQNEAQ (reference sequence). The J segment lost 1 base and the V segment lost 6 bases, leaving 2 bases of the junction unmatched.

On this clone: Other DNA sequences in the sample encode the same CDR3. J is TRBJ1-1 and V is TRBV5-1, with D tentatively TRBD1 (6 bases). This CDR3 is 14 amino acids long. In germline, CDR1 is SGHRS, CDR2 YFSETQ. V was pared by 4 bases and J by 0 bases, with 10 bases between. As DNA, the CDR3 is TGCGCCAGCAGCCTGGACAGCCTGAACACTGAAGCTTTCTTT. This codes for CASSLDSLNTEAFF.

V is TRBV7-9 and J is TRBJ2-2, with TRBD1 identical over 8 bases. CDR1 and CDR2 from the germline V gene are SEHNR and FQNEAQ (reference sequence). Trimming took 2 bases from V and 2 from J; bases not matched to a gene: 7. CDR3 length: 17 amino acids. CDR3 in amino acids: CASSLPGQGRNTGELFF. The DNA for the CDR3 is TGTGCCAGCAGCTTACCAGGACAGGGTAGAAACACCGGGGAGCTGTTTTTT.

V is TRBV5-6 and J is TRBJ2-7, with unresolved D. CDR1 SGHDT and CDR2 YYEEEE come from the germline V gene. Trimming took off 4 bases at V and 0 bases at J, with 14 bases between the two ends. This CDR3 spans 15 amino acids. The CDR3 region has the DNA TGTGCCAGCAGCCCGACTGGACGGCTCTCCTACGAGCAGTACTTC. The encoded protein is CASSPTGRLSYEQYF.

The CDR3 protein is CASSFDKRNTEAFF. The CDR3 bases are TGTGCCAGCAGTTTTGATAAAAGGAACACTGAAGCTTTCTTT. The rearrangement links TRBV27 to TRBJ1-1; no reliable D call. CDR3 length equals 14 residues. V lost 3 bases to trimming and J lost 1 base, with 9 bases between them. Germline CDR1 is MNHEY and CDR2 is SMNVEV (reference sequence).

This clone was observed a single time. The V and J genes are TRBV4-1 and TRBJ1-3; possible D gene TRBD1, 6 bases. This CDR3 comprises 15 residues. CDR1 is MGHRA, CDR2 YSYEKL, per germline. V shed 4 bases and J shed 1 base, with 11 bases lying between them. The CDR3: CASSPRTVSGNTIYF. The CDR3 DNA is TGCGCCAGCAGCCCCCGGACAGTGTCTGGAAACACCATATATTTT.

This clone showed up just once. V usage is TRBV6-6 and J usage is TRBJ2-2; a weak D match, TRBD1 (6 bases). This CDR3 is built from 13 residues. Deletions cut 4 bases from V and 7 bases from J, with 10 bases between. Germline V gives CDR1 MNHNY, CDR2 SVGAGI (reference sequence). In DNA form, the CDR3 reads TGTGCCAGCAGTTTAAAACAGGGCGGGGAGCTGTTTTTT. It yields the protein CASSLKQGGELFF.

V usage is TRBV2 and J usage is TRBJ2-2, with D possibly TRBD2 on 7 matching bases. The germline gives CDR1 SNHLY, CDR2 FYNNEI. Trimming shortened V by 6 bases and J by 6 bases, and 14 bases separated the two germline ends. The length of the CDR3 is 14 residues. CDR3 sequence reads: CASRWAGAAGELFF. CDR3 coding DNA: TGTGCCAGCAGATGGGCGGGGGCGGCCGGGGAGCTGTTTTTT.

This chain uses TRBV5-6 with TRBJ2-7; tentatively, D is TRBD2 (5 bases). V was cut by 3 bases and J by 1 base, with 20 bases left in between. This CDR3 has 17 residues. Looked up from germline, CDR1 is SGHDT and CDR2 is YYEEEE. The CDR3 region is CASSWIEGGGGSYEQYF. DNA of the CDR3: TGTGCCAGCAGCTGGATAGAGGGCGGCGGCGGGTCCTACGAGCAGTACTTC.

The chain combines TRBV6-5 with TRBJ2-1; 10 bases are a match to TRBD2. CDR3 length equals 15 residues. The V gene's germline CDR1 is MNHEY and CDR2 SVGAGI. V lost 6 bases to trimming and J lost 7 bases; unmatched junction nucleotides: 9. This CDR3 reads CASRPIGLAVNEQFF. CDR3 coding DNA: TGTGCCAGCAGACCGATAGGACTAGCGGTAAATGAGCAGTTCTTC.

The V gene is TRBV6-6, the J gene TRBJ1-1, with D possibly TRBD1 on 5 matching bases. The germline CDR1 and CDR2 sequences are MNHNY and SVGAGI (reference sequence). V lost 5 bases, J lost 1 base, and 11 bases lay in between. This CDR3 is 14 amino acids long. CDR3 DNA: TGTGCCAGCAGTCACTTGACAGAGAACACTGAAGCTTTCTTT. Encoded protein: CASSHLTENTEAFF.

This clone has only one observation. The chain recombines TRBV4-2 with TRBJ2-7; possible D gene TRBD1, 5 bases. The CDR3 is made up of 15 amino acids. Between the trimmed V and J ends, which lost 4 bases and 4 bases, there was a span of 17 bases. Germline values: CDR1 LGHNA, CDR2 YNFKEQ. CDR3 region: CASSLYRHSEYEQYF. The CDR3 nucleotides read TGTGCCAGCAGCCTCTACAGGCACTCCGAGTACGAGCAGTACTTC.

CDR3 DNA sequence: TGTGCCAGCAGTTACGAGCAGAGGAGTACTGGAAACACCATATATTTT. Translated: CASSYEQRSTGNTIYF. The rearrangement links TRBV6-6 to TRBJ1-3, with unresolved D. The germline V gene has CDR1 MNHNY and CDR2 SVGAGI (reference sequence). The CDR3 is made up of 16 amino acids. The V end lost 2 bases, the J end lost 2 bases, and 13 bases lay between the germline ends.

This chain connects TRBV4-1 to TRBJ2-3; D not certain. CDR3 size: 14 residues. V was shortened by 2 bases and J by 0 bases, with 6 bases between the two germline ends. Germline lookup yields CDR1 MGHRA and CDR2 YSYEKL. CDR3 bases: TGCGCCAGCAGCCAACTAAGGAGCACAGATACGCAGTATTTT. Its protein is CASSQLRSTDTQYF.

This rearrangement joins TRBV28 to TRBJ1-3; D is unresolved. This CDR3 is 12 amino acids long. The germline V gene has CDR1 MDHEN and CDR2 SYDVKM. V lost 6 bases, J lost 7 bases, and 10 bases lay in between. CDR3 residues: CASSWTQNTIYF. For the CDR3, the DNA is TGTGCCAGCAGCTGGACCCAGAACACCATATATTTT.

This chain links TRBV30 with TRBJ1-1; no firm D call. The CDR3 contains 13 residues. V was cut by 5 bases and J by 11 bases, with 21 bases left in between. The germline CDR1 and CDR2 sequences are GTSNPN and SVGIG (reference sequence). CDR3 residues: CAWGQDSPPLAFF. CDR3 bases: TGTGCCTGGGGCCAGGACTCACCTCCTCTCGCTTTCTTT.

The chain has TRBV30 and TRBJ1-2; TRBD1 matches 9 bases. With V trimmed by 4 bases and J by 3 bases, 6 bases remained unmatched. The germline V gene encodes CDR1 GTSNPN and CDR2 SVGIG (reference sequence). The CDR3 has 14 amino acids. The CDR3 sequence is CAWTQGAPDYGYTF. The CDR3 DNA follows: TGTGCCTGGACACAGGGGGCGCCTGACTATGGCTACACCTTC.

With regard to this clone: This sample includes further DNA sequences coding for the same CDR3. J is TRBJ1-1 and V is TRBV5-1; TRBD1 matches at 9 bases. V shed 4 bases and J 2 bases; nucleotides not matched to a gene: 3. Per germline, CDR1 SGHRS and CDR2 YFSETQ. The CDR3 is 14 amino acids. The CDR3 loop is CASSRGQGNTEAFF. The CDR3 DNA reads TGCGCCAGCAGCCGGGGACAGGGTAACACTGAAGCTTTCTTT.

The chain is built from TRBV5-1 and TRBJ2-1; 9 nucleotides agree with TRBD2. Per the germline V gene, CDR1 is SGHRS and CDR2 is YFSETQ. After removal of 3 bases from V and 6 bases from J, the junction contained 13 bases not matched to a gene. The CDR3 consists of 17 residues. This CDR3 reads CASSSPGLATVPNEQFF. As DNA, the CDR3 is TGCGCCAGCAGCTCCCCGGGACTAGCAACGGTCCCCAATGAGCAGTTCTTC.

The chain combines TRBV7-9 with TRBJ1-2; perhaps TRBD1 as D (6 bases). CDR3 length: 13 amino acids. From germline, CDR1 is SEHNR and CDR2 FQNEAQ (reference sequence). V dropped 5 bases and J dropped 6 bases, with 13 bases sitting between them. The CDR3 loop reads CASSLWGGDGYTF. CDR3 nucleotide sequence: TGTGCCAGCAGCCTTTGGGGGGGCGATGGCTACACCTTC.